A selection of T cell receptor beta chains follows, all from one sample in a study of tumor-infiltrating lymphocytes in primary liver carcinoma. TCRdb ran MiXCR on the multiplex PCR reads and lists one entry per CDR3 protein. The sample lists 95,000 to 100,000 distinct CDR3 sequences, around 66% seen once, with 12% in the top ten. Sample: liver tumor tissue from sampling region 2. These receptors were collected from a woman in her fifties or sixties with primary liver carcinoma and hepatitis B virus infection. Each CDR3 is given with its conserved first and last residue.

>TRBV11-2
CASSLDPIRALCYGYAF
>TRBV14
CASSQTGVGYTF
>TRBV6-2/TRBV6-3
CASNYDRGTFYEQYF
>TRBV7-3
CASSLSSDSPLHF
>TRBV9
CASSPGLAPYEQYF
>TRBV20-1
CSAPPRVGYGYTF
>TRBV11-2
CASSAERRGYIDTQYF
>TRBV12-3/TRBV12-4
CASSLAAWSYEQHF
>TRBV10-1
CASSETLPRTGLTYEQYF
>TRBV11-1
CASSFGMDNGQFF
>TRBV5-1
CASGIEGLAGAFQETQYF
>TRBV6-6
CTSWEAEGREQYF
>TRBV11-2
CACSLDGWGRDIQYF
>TRBV11-2
CASSIPTGKEKLFF
>TRBV5-1
CASSSGTGFSWTGELFF
>TRBV6-6
CANSYPGQKANYSYTF
>TRBV12-3/TRBV12-4
CASSMRRGTEAFF
>TRBV6-5
CASSPSRGLYPQHF
>TRBV14
CASSLTWDEQHF
>TRBV11-2
CASSLQGGSTPYERYF
>TRBV25-1
CASSEVDQPQHF
>TRBV11-2
CASSLGLAGGRSSYNKQFF
>TRBV7-2
CASSLRTSGSNEQFF
>TRBV11-2
CVSSSKQGEAFF
>TRBV7-8
CASSPVWGTNTDTQYF